Listed below are T cell receptor beta chains from one sample, sequenced in a study of T cell responses to AZD1222 COVID-19 vaccine. TCRdb's table, derived via immunoSEQ multiplex PCR, lists solely in-frame clones and lacks some. The profile shows 150,000 or so clones, around 92% of them singletons. The sequences come from peripheral blood, collected on day 0 of AZD1222 vaccination. All receptors come from an adult in good health. Each CDR3 is given with its conserved first and last residue. A D gene is named only where the DNA matches it firmly. The size field is filled for only some rows; it gives once, few, many or a size class.

v_gene	d_gene	abundance	j_gene	CDR3aa	CDR3nt
TRBV29-1	NA	NA	TRBJ2-7	CSVEDSGVAQYF	TGCAGCGTTGAAGATTCAGGGGTTGCGCAGTACTTC
TRBV18	NA	NA	TRBJ1-1	CASSPSEGGNTEAFF	TGTGCCAGCTCACCCTCGGAGGGCGGGAACACTGAAGCTTTCTTT
TRBV9	NA	NA	TRBJ2-1	CASSVDSLRSNEQFF	TGTGCCAGCAGCGTAGACAGCCTACGAAGCAATGAGCAGTTCTTC
TRBV6-1	NA	NA	TRBJ2-3	CASSVHPNSMYTDTQYF	TGTGCCAGCAGTGTCCACCCGAACAGCATGTACACAGATACGCAGTATTTT
TRBV30	TRBD1	NA	TRBJ1-4	CAGQGGGEKLFF	TGTGCAGGACAGGGCGGTGGGGAAAAACTGTTTTTT
TRBV4-1	TRBD1	NA	TRBJ2-7	CASSHSDRGLYEQYF	TGCGCCAGCAGCCACTCCGACAGGGGGCTCTACGAGCAGTACTTC
TRBV6-4	NA	few	TRBJ1-1	CASSDRNTEAFF	TGTGCCAGCAGTGACAGGAACACTGAAGCTTTCTTT
TRBV12-3/TRBV12-4	NA	NA	TRBJ2-3	CASRETGLDTQYF	TGTGCCAGCAGAGAAACAGGGCTAGATACGCAGTATTTT
TRBV6-5	TRBD1	NA	TRBJ2-5	CASSQQGAGETQYF	TGTGCCAGCAGTCAACAGGGGGCAGGAGAGACCCAGTACTTC
TRBV6-5	NA	NA	TRBJ2-1	CASSPGDVGNEQFF	TGTGCCAGCAGCCCCGGCGATGTAGGTAATGAGCAGTTCTTC
TRBV5-6	NA	NA	TRBJ1-1	CASSRAEGNTEAFF	TGTGCCAGCAGCCGGGCCGAGGGAAACACTGAAGCTTTCTTT
TRBV15	NA	NA	TRBJ2-2	CATSSGQGTSGELFF	TGTGCCACCAGCAGCGGGCAGGGGACGAGCGGGGAGCTGTTTTTT
TRBV9	TRBD2	NA	TRBJ2-7	CASSVAWEGRYEQYF	TGTGCCAGCAGCGTAGCGTGGGAGGGCCGTTACGAGCAGTACTTC
TRBV15	NA	NA	TRBJ1-2	CATSRAHGAANYGYTF	TGTGCCACCAGCAGAGCCCATGGGGCAGCGAACTATGGCTACACCTTC
TRBV7-7	NA	NA	TRBJ2-7	CASSQDTFYEQYF	TGTGCCAGCAGTCAGGACACATTCTACGAGCAGTACTTC
TRBV18	NA	NA	TRBJ2-5	CASAVRGQETQYF	TGTGCCAGCGCCGTCCGGGGACAAGAGACCCAGTACTTC
TRBV4-1	NA	NA	TRBJ1-5	CASSPGGGSNQPQHF	TGCGCCAGCAGCCCGGGGGGAGGTAGCAATCAGCCCCAGCATTTT
TRBV5-5	NA	NA	TRBJ1-4	CASSLGRTTGEKLFF	TGTGCCAGCAGCTTGGGGAGGACGACGGGTGAAAAACTGTTTTTT
TRBV19	NA	NA	TRBJ2-3	CASGMGWADTQYF	TGTGCCAGCGGGATGGGTTGGGCAGATACGCAGTATTTT
TRBV7-8	TRBD1	NA	TRBJ1-2	CASSPAVGTGREGLYGYTF	TGTGCCAGCAGTCCCGCGGTCGGGACAGGGCGTGAGGGCCTCTATGGCTACACCTTC
TRBV7-9	TRBD2	NA	TRBJ2-3	CASSLGLAEADTQYF	TGTGCCAGCAGCTTGGGACTAGCGGAGGCAGATACGCAGTATTTT
TRBV10-2	NA	NA	TRBJ2-7	CAGGGGLSSYEQYF	TGCGCCGGGGGAGGCGGCCTGAGCTCCTACGAGCAGTACTTC
TRBV7-2	TRBD1	once	TRBJ2-7	CASSIHLGGTGGSPQYF	TGTGCCAGCAGCATTCACCTAGGGGGGACAGGGGGGAGCCCGCAGTACTTC